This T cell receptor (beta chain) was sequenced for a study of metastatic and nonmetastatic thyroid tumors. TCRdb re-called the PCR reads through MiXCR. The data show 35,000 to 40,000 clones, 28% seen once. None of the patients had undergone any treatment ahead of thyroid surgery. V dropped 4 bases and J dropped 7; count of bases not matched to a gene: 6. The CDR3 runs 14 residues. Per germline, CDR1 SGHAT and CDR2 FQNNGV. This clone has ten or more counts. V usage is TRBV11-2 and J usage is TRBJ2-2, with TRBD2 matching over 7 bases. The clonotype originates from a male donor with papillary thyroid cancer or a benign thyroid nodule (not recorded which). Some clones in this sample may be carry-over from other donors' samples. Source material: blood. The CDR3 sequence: CASSSRLAGGELFF. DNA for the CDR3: TGTGCCAGCAGCTCGCGACTAGCTGGCGGGGAGCTGTTTTTT.